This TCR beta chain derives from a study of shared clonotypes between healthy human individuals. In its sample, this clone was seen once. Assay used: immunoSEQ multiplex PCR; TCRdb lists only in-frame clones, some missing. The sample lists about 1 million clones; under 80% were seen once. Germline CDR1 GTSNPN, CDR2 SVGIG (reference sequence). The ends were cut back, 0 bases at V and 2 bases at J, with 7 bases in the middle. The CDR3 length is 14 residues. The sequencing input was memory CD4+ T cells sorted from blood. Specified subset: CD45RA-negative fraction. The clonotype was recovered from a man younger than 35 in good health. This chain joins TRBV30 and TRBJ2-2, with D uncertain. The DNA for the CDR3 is TGTGCCTGGAGTGTTTACACAAACACCGGGGAGCTGTTTTTT. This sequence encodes CAWSVYTNTGELFF.